Listed here are 31 T cell receptor beta chains from one sample, sequenced in a study of cytomegalovirus exposure and HLA in healthy donors. It was with 60 Vbeta and 13 Jbeta primers that the PCR ran. The method was immunoSEQ multiplex PCR; TCRdb's version includes in-frame clones alone and lacks a portion of them. Among under 200,000 clones listed, 81% were seen once. Sequencing used PBMCs. The source is a man in his fifties or sixties in good health and CMV-seropositive.

The V and J genes are TRBV6-5 and TRBJ2-3; TRBD2 matches 8 bases. The CDR3 is 14 residues long. The V segment lost 6 bases and the J segment 1 base; nucleotides outside the gene matches: 3. Germline loops: CDR1 MNHEY, CDR2 SVGAGI. This CDR3 reads CASRSGRGTDTQYF. The CDR3 DNA follows: TGTGCCAGCAGAAGCGGGAGAGGCACAGATACGCAGTATTTT.

This clone came up a few times. V and J are TRBV5-5 and TRBJ2-5; the match to TRBD2 covers 12 bases. Germline assignment: CDR1 SGHKS and CDR2 YYEKEE (reference sequence). The CDR3 totals 15 residues. The V segment lost 4 bases and the J segment 5 bases; nucleotides outside the gene matches: 6. CDR3 loop: CASSRTSGGSETQYF. In DNA form, the CDR3 reads TGTGCCAGCAGCCGTACTAGCGGGGGGAGCGAGACCCAGTACTTC.

This clone has more than one count but fewer than ten. The V and J genes are TRBV10-3 and TRBJ1-4, with 9 bases lining up with TRBD1. CDR3 length equals 14 residues. Germline V gene lookup returns CDR1 ENHRY and CDR2 SYGVKD. Trimming cost V 10 bases and J 2 bases; bases outside gene matches: 5. CDR3 region: CATRTGATNEKLFF. DNA of the CDR3: TGTGCCACTAGGACAGGGGCTACTAATGAAAAACTGTTTTTT.

The rearrangement uses TRBV30 and TRBJ1-3, with 7 bases that match TRBD1. V was pared by 2 bases and J by 4 bases, with 11 bases of the junction left unmatched. The V gene's germline CDR1 is GTSNPN and CDR2 SVGIG (reference sequence). The CDR3 has 16 amino acids. CDR3 residues: CAWSHHRGGWGNTIYF. CDR3 DNA sequence: TGTGCCTGGAGTCATCACAGGGGAGGTTGGGGAAACACCATATATTTT.

This chain joins TRBV19 and TRBJ2-2; weak D call: TRBD2 (5 bases). The germline V gene has CDR1 LNHDA and CDR2 SQIVND (reference sequence). Deletions cut 6 bases from V and 3 bases from J, with 8 bases between. CDR3 size: 13 residues. In DNA form, the CDR3 reads TGTGCCAGTAGCGGGCGGGACACCGGGGAGCTGTTTTTT. Translating gives CASSGRDTGELFF. The full variable domain, its missing parts supplied by reference TRBV19 and TRBJ2-2, is DGGITQSPKYLFRKEGQNVTLSCEQNLNHDAMYWYRQDPGQGLRLIYYSQIVNDFQKGDIAEGYSVSREKKESFPLTVTSAQKNPTAFYLCASSGRDTGELFFGEGSRLTVL.

The rearrangement joins TRBV11-3 to TRBJ2-7, with D possibly being TRBD2 (5 bases). The CDR3 extends over 13 amino acids. The V gene lost 5 bases and the J gene lost 4 bases, with 12 bases spanning the gap. Germline assignment: CDR1 SGHNT and CDR2 YENEEA. The CDR3 reads CASSVERDYEQYF. The CDR3 DNA sequence: TGTGCCAGCAGCGTCGAGAGGGATTACGAGCAGTACTTC.

This clone appeared a few times. The rearrangement joins TRBV7-2 to TRBJ2-1; 13 bases map to TRBD2. In germline, CDR1 is SGHTA, CDR2 FQGNSA. Trimming at V came to 2 bases and at J to 6 bases, leaving 7 bases not matched to a gene. This CDR3 is 17 amino acids long. Here the CDR3 DNA reads TGTGCCAGCAGCTTATGGACTAGCGGGGGTAATGGCAATGAGCAGTTCTTC. It specifies CASSLWTSGGNGNEQFF.

This chain links TRBV7-6 with TRBJ1-5, with 9 bases matching TRBD1. CDR1 is SGHVS, CDR2 FNYEAQ, per germline. The CDR3 spans 16 residues. The trim removed 5 bases at V and 3 bases at J, leaving 8 bases unmatched. The CDR3 spells CASSPGTGRNNQPQHF. DNA of the CDR3: TGTGCCAGCAGCCCTGGGACAGGGAGAAACAATCAGCCCCAGCATTTT.

CDR3 DNA sequence: TGTGCCAGCAGCCCGCCCTACAGGGGGGCCTATGGCTACACCTTC. It specifies CASSPPYRGAYGYTF. The rearrangement uses TRBV28 and TRBJ1-2; 8 bases fit TRBD1. V shed 6 bases and J 4 bases; nucleotides not matched to a gene: 10. CDR3 length: 15 amino acids. CDR1 and CDR2 (germline): MDHEN, SYDVKM.

The chain carries TRBV28 and TRBJ2-1, with 12 bases fitting TRBD2. Trimming cost V 3 bases and J 5 bases; bases outside gene matches: 2. The CDR3 spans 15 residues. Per the germline V gene, CDR1 is MDHEN and CDR2 is SYDVKM. The CDR3: CASSFWTSGDNEQFF. As DNA, the CDR3 is TGTGCCAGCAGTTTCTGGACTAGCGGGGACAATGAGCAGTTCTTC.

V gene TRBV29-1 combines with J gene TRBJ2-1, with D possibly TRBD2 on 5 matching bases. This CDR3 is 15 amino acids long. V shed 0 bases and J shed 4 bases, with 13 bases lying between them. Germline V lookup: CDR1 SQVTM, CDR2 ANQGSEA. The CDR3 region has the DNA TGCAGCGTTGAAGAAGGCAAGAGGGCTTACAATGAGCAGTTCTTC. It encodes CSVEEGKRAYNEQFF.

The gene calls are TRBV7-9 and TRBJ2-3, with a possible D match to TRBD2 (6 bases). The CDR3 contains 14 residues. V was cut by 5 bases and J by 4 bases, with 13 bases left in between. The germline V gene has CDR1 SEHNR and CDR2 FQNEAQ (reference sequence). The CDR3 reads CASSIGTFSDTQYF. Here the CDR3 DNA reads TGTGCCAGCAGCATCGGGACTTTCTCAGATACGCAGTATTTT.

This rearrangement joins TRBV9 to TRBJ1-1; D is unclear. Looked up from germline, CDR1 is SGDLS and CDR2 is YYNGEE. The germline V and J ends were trimmed by 3 bases and 4 bases, with 22 bases remaining between them. This CDR3 is built from 17 residues. This CDR3 is CASSARPSRGRGTEAFF. DNA for the CDR3: TGTGCCAGCAGCGCAAGACCCAGCAGAGGGCGCGGCACTGAAGCTTTCTTT.

With respect to this clone: One end of the junction is discordant with germline, which a read error may explain. The chain employs TRBV28 and TRBJ1-5, with D possibly matching TRBD1 (5 bases). The germline CDR1 and CDR2 sequences are MDHEN and SYDVKM. The CDR3 length is 12 residues. The chain's CDR3 is CASSHSGPLGNF. CDR3 sequence (DNA): TGTGCCAGCAGCCACTCAGGGCCCCTCGGCAATTTT.

V usage is TRBV4-1 and J usage is TRBJ2-3, with 7 bases identical to TRBD2. The CDR3 length is 18 residues. After removal of 1 base from V and 0 bases from J, the junction contained 10 bases not matched to a gene. CDR1 is MGHRA, CDR2 YSYEKL, per germline. Here the CDR3 reads CASSQVPSGSTSTDTQYF. DNA of the CDR3: TGCGCCAGCAGCCAAGTTCCTAGCGGATCCACTAGCACAGATACGCAGTATTTT.

The chain uses TRBV15 and TRBJ1-4, with D tentatively TRBD1 (5 bases). The CDR3 length is 15 residues. Per the germline V gene, CDR1 is LNHNV and CDR2 is YYDKDF (reference sequence). The germline V and J ends were trimmed by 5 bases and 4 bases, with 14 bases remaining between them. The CDR3 DNA is TGTGCCACCAGCTGGGCCCGGGGGAGTAATGAAAAACTGTTTTTT. This encodes CATSWARGSNEKLFF.

The genes are TRBV30 and TRBJ1-1, with TRBD1 matching over 7 bases. Germline assignment: CDR1 GTSNPN and CDR2 SVGIG (reference sequence). The J segment lost 5 bases and the V segment lost 5 bases, leaving 5 bases of the junction unmatched. The CDR3 consists of 12 residues. This chain's CDR3 is CAWDRDVTEAFF. The CDR3 DNA reads as TGTGCCTGGGACAGGGACGTGACTGAAGCTTTCTTT.

This chain links TRBV5-1 with TRBJ2-3; 7 bases line up with TRBD1. The germline V gene has CDR1 SGHRS and CDR2 YFSETQ. The CDR3 totals 14 residues. Trimming removed 3 bases from V and 0 bases from J; junction bases left unmatched: 1. In nucleotides, the CDR3 is TGCGCCAGCAGCTCGGACAGGAGCACAGATACGCAGTATTTT. Translating it yields CASSSDRSTDTQYF.

The rearrangement uses TRBV7-8 and TRBJ1-1, with D unclear. Trimming removed 5 bases at V and 6 bases at J, with 16 bases between. The germline gives CDR1 SGHVS, CDR2 FQNEAQ. The CDR3 loop spans 14 amino acids. Here the CDR3 DNA reads TGTGCCAGCAGCCCCCATTTCAGCGGTTCTGAAGCTTTCTTT. Residues: CASSPHFSGSEAFF.

This chain connects TRBV5-1 to TRBJ1-1, with D possibly TRBD1 on 6 matching bases. Trimming stripped 4 bases from V and 6 bases from J, with 19 bases between. CDR3 length: 15 residues. Germline V gives CDR1 SGHRS, CDR2 YFSETQ. CDR3 region: CASSPDPGVISEAFF. CDR3 in DNA: TGCGCCAGCAGCCCGGATCCAGGGGTAATTTCTGAAGCTTTCTTT.

The rearrangement uses TRBV5-1 and TRBJ1-6; TRBD1 matches 9 bases. The CDR3 is 15 residues long. In germline, CDR1 is SGHRS, CDR2 YFSETQ. The V gene end was trimmed by 1 base and the J gene end by 6 bases; junction bases not matched to a gene: 2. CDR3 amino acids: CASSLMGQGNSPLHF. In DNA form, the CDR3 reads TGCGCCAGCAGCTTGATGGGACAGGGTAATTCACCCCTCCACTTT. Variable domain in full (rest from reference TRBV5-1 and TRBJ1-6): KAGVTQTPRYLIKTRGQQVTLSCSPISGHRSVSWYQQTPGQGLQFLFEYFSETQRNKGNFPGRFSGRQFSNSRSEMNVSTLELGDSALYLCASSLMGQGNSPLHFGNGTRLTVT.

A single count supports this clone. J is TRBJ2-7 and V is TRBV19, with 9 nucleotides matching TRBD2. The CDR3 covers 14 residues. The V and J ends lost 6 bases and 2 bases, in that order; junction bases with no gene match: 5. Looked up from germline, CDR1 is LNHDA and CDR2 is SQIVND (reference sequence). CDR3 loop: CASSRASGTYEQYF. In nucleotides, the CDR3 is TGTGCCAGTAGCAGGGCTAGCGGGACCTACGAGCAGTACTTC.

The chain is built from TRBV5-1 and TRBJ2-7; 10 positions match TRBD2. The V segment lost 0 bases and the J segment 5 bases; nucleotides outside the gene matches: 14. This CDR3 is built from 18 residues. Germline V CDR1 and CDR2: SGHRS, YFSETQ. The DNA of the CDR3 is TGCGCCAGCAGCTTGGCTACTAGCGGGACCCCGGGGGCGGACGAGCAGTACTTC. Translating gives CASSLATSGTPGADEQYF.

In this sample, this clone turned up a few times. V and J are TRBV7-8 and TRBJ2-1; perhaps TRBD1 as D (5 bases). This CDR3 region has 17 residues. V lost 3 bases to trimming and J lost 2 bases, with 17 bases between them. Germline assignment: CDR1 SGHVS and CDR2 FQNEAQ. Written as DNA, the CDR3 is TGTGCCAGCAGCTTGTATTCGGCCCAGGGCCCCTACAATGAGCAGTTCTTC. As protein: CASSLYSAQGPYNEQFF.

The V gene is TRBV28, the J gene TRBJ1-2; TRBD1 aligns across 12 bases. V was pared by 6 bases and J by 7 bases, with 15 bases of the junction left unmatched. The germline gives CDR1 MDHEN, CDR2 SYDVKM. The CDR3 runs to 17 residues. The CDR3 is CASSLGGTGGLASGYTF. The CDR3 bases are TGTGCCAGCAGCCTAGGGGGGACAGGGGGCCTCGCAAGTGGCTACACCTTC.

V is TRBV28 and J is TRBJ1-2, with 7 bases matching TRBD1. This CDR3 has 13 amino acids. The germline V gene encodes CDR1 MDHEN and CDR2 SYDVKM. V gave up 7 bases and J gave up 4 bases; unmatched junction bases: 6. The chain's CDR3 is CASTYRDSYGYTF. In nucleotides, the CDR3 is TGTGCCAGCACCTATCGGGACAGCTATGGCTACACCTTC.

The sample holds one count of this clone. The chain couples TRBV30 to TRBJ2-1, with a possible D match to TRBD2 (6 bases). The CDR3 covers 14 residues. Trimming pared 4 bases from V and 6 bases from J, leaving 16 bases between. Looked up from germline, CDR1 is GTSNPN and CDR2 is SVGIG (reference sequence). The CDR3 DNA reads TGTGCCTGGAATAAGAGACTAGGGCTCAATGAGCAGTTCTTC. As protein: CAWNKRLGLNEQFF.

This sequence joins TRBV7-2 and TRBJ2-7; weak D call: TRBD2 (5 bases). The CDR3 totals 14 residues. Germline lookup yields CDR1 SGHTA and CDR2 FQGNSA. Trimming left V 5 bases short and J 4 bases short, with 15 bases between. The CDR3 DNA is TGTGCCAGCAGCCAAGACCGGGATTTGTACGAGCAGTACTTC. It yields the protein CASSQDRDLYEQYF.

This clone was found a few times. The chain recombines TRBV5-1 with TRBJ2-3; 10 nucleotides line up with TRBD2. The CDR3 sequence is 14 residues long. Germline assignment: CDR1 SGHRS and CDR2 YFSETQ. The ends lost 2 bases at V and 6 bases at J; junction bases unmatched: 3. The CDR3 sequence is CASSLTSGDDTQYF. The CDR3 DNA reads as TGCGCCAGCAGCTTAACTAGCGGGGATGATACGCAGTATTTT.

J is TRBJ2-3 and V is TRBV15, with D possibly matching TRBD2 (6 bases). Deletions cut 0 bases from V and 2 bases from J, with 9 bases between. From germline, CDR1 is LNHNV and CDR2 YYDKDF (reference sequence). The CDR3 runs to 15 residues. The CDR3 region is CATSRDAGTTDTQYF. CDR3 coding DNA: TGTGCCACCAGCAGAGATGCGGGGACCACAGATACGCAGTATTTT.

The chain is built from TRBV27 and TRBJ2-1; D is ambiguous. Looked up from germline, CDR1 is MNHEY and CDR2 is SMNVEV (reference sequence). This CDR3 comprises 15 residues. The V gene lost 4 bases and the J gene lost 3 bases, with 13 bases spanning the gap. DNA for the CDR3: TGTGCCAGCAGTTACGGTTCCTCTGGCTACAATGAGCAGTTCTTC. It translates to CASSYGSSGYNEQFF.